This T cell receptor (beta chain) comes out of a study of T cells in Graves' hyperthyroidism and ophthalmopathy. In this sample, this clonotype turned up many times. The antigen remains undetermined. Amplified regions were TCR beta CDR3 sequences from RNA transcripts. The HTBI primer set drove a first-round RT-PCR of the TCR CDR3. TCRdb re-derived calls from the multiplex PCR reads in MiXCR, one entry per CDR3 protein. The sample carries hundreds of thousands of distinct CDR3 sequences, 20% recorded once. Study results and limitations: A 13 V-J model separated ophthalmopathy from stable hyperthyroidism. In blood, most of the thyroid clonotypes expanded above 0.001 were also present.

The CDR3 loop spans 12 amino acids. Losses at the gene ends were 8 bases for V and 7 bases for J; bases not matched to a gene: 7. The diagnoses drew upon clinical symptoms, serum thyroxine and TRAb, thyroid ultrasound and orbital computed tomography. V gene TRBV12-3 or TRBV12-4 combines with J gene TRBJ1-1; 7 nucleotides agree with TRBD1. Source material: blood. This TCR derives from a middle-aged man with Graves' ophthalmopathy. The CDR3 sequence: CASGTETIEAFF. In DNA form, the CDR3 reads TGTGCCAGCGGGACAGAGACCATTGAAGCTTTCTTT.